Detailed here is one T cell receptor beta chain. This same CDR3 is encoded by further DNA sequences in the sample. The germline CDR1 and CDR2 sequences are LGHDT and YNNKEL (reference sequence). V dropped 0 bases and J dropped 4 bases, with 7 bases sitting between them. The CDR3 totals 15 residues. Clones were sequenced by immunoSEQ multiplex PCR, and TCRdb holds only the in-frame ones, with some missing. The data contain 200,000 or so clones, 80% to 85% of them singletons. The record originates from a study of blood T cell repertoires in COVID-19. The specimen was peripheral blood. J is TRBJ2-6 and V is TRBV3-1 (or the pseudogene TRBV3-2); the D is unclear. The TCR sequence derives from a human donor in a cohort sampled during active COVID-19. The DNA of the CDR3 is TGTGCCAGCAGCCAAGATTCGAGCGGGGCCAACGTCCTGACTTTC. It codes for CASSQDSSGANVLTF.